Listed below are T cell receptor beta chains from one sample, sequenced in a study of shared clonotypes between healthy human individuals. Profiling relied on immunoSEQ multiplex PCR, and the TCRdb table lists in-frame clones only, not all of them. The data hold about 870,000 clones, with roughly 92% observed a single time. The material sequenced was naive CD8+ T cells sorted from blood. Source of these receptors: a man aged 25 to 45 in good health. Both conserved end residues are part of each CDR3. The D gene is left open where the match is weak. Size is stated for part of the rows, as once, few or many counts, or as a class when the clone is expanded.

CASSFRGPAYEQYF,TGCGCCAGCAGCTTCAGGGGACCCGCCTACGAGCAGTACTTC,14,.,.,TRBJ2-7,TRBV5-1
CASSLSSGNYAYEQYF,TGTGCCAGCAGTTTATCGTCCGGGAACTACGCCTACGAGCAGTACTTC,16,.,.,TRBJ2-7,TRBV27
CASGGQAATNEKLFF,TGTGCCAGCGGGGGACAGGCCGCAACTAATGAAAAACTGTTTTTT,15,TRBD1,once,TRBJ1-4,TRBV6-5
CASSPSVVETGFQPQHF,TGCGCCAGCAGCCCGAGCGTGGTGGAGACAGGGTTTCAGCCCCAGCATTTT,17,TRBD1,.,TRBJ1-5,TRBV5-1
CASSGGLAVTGELFF,TGTGCCAGCAGTGGCGGACTAGCGGTAACCGGGGAGCTGTTTTTT,15,TRBD2,.,TRBJ2-2,TRBV25-1
CASSTTGGNTEAFF,TGTGCCAGCAGTACGACAGGGGGCAACACTGAAGCTTTCTTT,14,TRBD1,.,TRBJ1-1,TRBV7-9
CASRLTGPYEQYF,TGTGCAAGTCGCTTAACAGGGCCCTACGAGCAGTACTTC,13,.,.,TRBJ2-7,TRBV12-2
CASSYGLQETQYF,TGTGCCAGCAGTTATGGACTTCAAGAGACCCAGTACTTC,13,.,.,TRBJ2-5,TRBV6-6
CASSLNRYEQYF,TGTGCCAGCAGTTTAAACAGGTACGAGCAGTACTTC,12,.,.,TRBJ2-7,TRBV28
CASSAGNEQYF,TGTGCCAGCAGTGCAGGGAACGAGCAGTACTTC,11,.,few,TRBJ2-7,TRBV2
CASSEEGFYRDKNTEAFF,TGTGCCAGCAGTGAAGAAGGCTTTTACCGGGATAAAAACACTGAAGCTTTCTTT,18,.,.,TRBJ1-1,TRBV6-1
CASSEGRNTGELFF,TGTGCCAGCAGTGAGGGCAGGAACACCGGGGAGCTGTTTTTT,14,.,.,TRBJ2-2,TRBV2
CSVFGRLAGGPGELFF,TGCAGCGTTTTTGGTAGACTAGCGGGAGGCCCCGGGGAGCTGTTTTTT,16,TRBD2,.,TRBJ2-2,TRBV29-1
CGSGYNEQFF,TGCGGCTCGGGGTACAATGAGCAGTTCTTC,10,.,.,TRBJ2-1,TRBV2
CASSVTGVGQPQHF,TGTGCCAGCAGCGTGACAGGGGTGGGCCAGCCCCAGCATTTT,14,TRBD1,once,TRBJ1-5,TRBV2
CASSLVAGAYNEQFF,TGTGCCAGCAGCTTAGTAGCGGGAGCCTACAATGAGCAGTTCTTC,15,TRBD2,.,TRBJ2-1,TRBV7-2
CASSQVLKTGELFF,TGCGCCAGCAGCCAAGTTCTCAAAACCGGGGAGCTGTTTTTT,14,.,.,TRBJ2-2,TRBV4-1
CASSESGTSNNEQFF,TGCGCCAGCAGTGAGTCCGGGACTAGCAACAATGAGCAGTTCTTC,15,TRBD2,.,TRBJ2-1,TRBV10-2
CSVEDRRGYTF,TGCAGCGTTGAAGATCGGAGGGGCTACACCTTC,11,.,.,TRBJ1-2,TRBV29-1
CASSHTTQGGQPQHF,TGCGCCAGCAGCCACACTACGCAGGGGGGTCAGCCCCAGCATTTT,15,TRBD1,.,TRBJ1-5,TRBV4-1
CAIRQGYYNEQFF,TGTGCCATCAGGCAGGGGTATTACAATGAGCAGTTCTTC,13,.,.,TRBJ2-1,TRBV10-3
CASTGTENTGELFF,TGTGCCAGCACCGGGACAGAGAACACCGGGGAGCTGTTTTTT,14,TRBD1,once,TRBJ2-2,TRBV6-1
CASSIWAGQSEQYF,TGTGCCAGTAGTATCTGGGCTGGGCAGAGCGAGCAGTACTTC,14,.,once,TRBJ2-7,TRBV19
CASSLFGSTNEKLFF,TGTGCCAGCAGCTTATTCGGTTCAACTAATGAAAAACTGTTTTTT,15,.,.,TRBJ1-4,TRBV7-6
CASSLRLNTEAFF,TGTGCCAGCAGCTTGAGATTGAACACTGAAGCTTTCTTT,13,.,.,TRBJ1-1,TRBV7-6